This T cell receptor beta chain appears in the sequencing data of a study of cytomegalovirus exposure and HLA in healthy donors. Overall study results and limits: Later analysis associated a missense DCLRE1C variant with TCR beta V- and J-gene trimming. Previous analysis showed most TCR beta V segments were productive about 87% or about 30% of the time. CMV serostatus was the only immune exposure information that was available.

Comments on this clone: Its specificity is unknown.

60 Vbeta and 13 Jbeta primers were used in PCR. Authors' methods: Later, 80 million or so unique TCR beta chains were counted in an analysis, and some 9.9 million of them were shared. Here immunoSEQ multiplex PCR was the method, and the copy in TCRdb shows in-frame clones only, minus some. V and J calls and clone size are those listed in that table; D and trimming were worked out from the DNA. Seen in this sample are roughly 76,000 clones; the ten most common clones hold roughly 2.4%. This TCR was sampled from a female donor in good health and CMV-seropositive. What was sequenced was PBMCs.

CDR3 protein: CASSQEHAGTDTQYF. Written as DNA, the CDR3 is TGCGCCAGCAGCCAAGAACATGCAGGCACAGATACGCAGTATTTT. V is TRBV4-1 and J is TRBJ2-3; D call uncertain. Trimming shortened V by 0 bases and J by 1 base, and 8 bases separated the two germline ends. This CDR3 contains 15 residues. Per germline, CDR1 MGHRA and CDR2 YSYEKL.